This T cell receptor (beta chain) was recovered during a study of cytomegalovirus exposure and HLA in healthy donors. Note on this clone: What it binds is not known.

Study observations and caveats: Reports indicate that TCR beta sequences accurately predicted the HLA-A and HLA-B alleles of most subjects. With later analysis, a missense DCLRE1C variant became linked to TCR beta V- and J-gene trimming. It was assumed in the presence/absence analyses that sequencing depth was roughly uniform across donors.

Germline V CDR1 and CDR2: MNHNS, SASEGT. The CDR3 consists of 14 residues. V lost 6 bases, J lost 3 bases, and 5 bases stayed unmatched. Donors consisted of healthy bone marrow donors. The PCR had 60 Vbeta and 13 Jbeta primers. Using immunoSEQ multiplex PCR, the repertoire was profiled, and TCRdb retains in-frame clones only, with some absent. The table has about 82,000 clones, approximately 74% seen once. This rearrangement joins TRBV6-1 to TRBJ1-2; 9 nucleotides line up with TRBD1. Sequencing used PBMCs. The origin of this receptor is a woman aged 45-60 years in good health and CMV-seropositive. The DNA of the CDR3 is TGTGCCAGCAGGGTAACAGGGGGCGACTATGGCTACACCTTC. The encoded protein is CASRVTGGDYGYTF.